The sequence of this T cell receptor (beta chain) was determined in a study of T cell repertoires in cytomegalovirus infection. In the study overall: Shared public TCR beta signatures pointed to both CMV infection and a matching HLA type.

TCRdb reprocessed the reads via MiXCR and lists one record per CDR3 protein. Of roughly 760,000 distinct CDR3 sequences listed, less than 40% are singletons. J gave up 0 bases and V 5 bases, and 10 bases lay outside the gene matches. Germline V gene sequence: CDR1 MNHEY, CDR2 SMNVEV (reference sequence). The CDR3 sequence is 18 residues long. The J gene is TRBJ2-1, the V gene TRBV27; 10 nucleotides match TRBD1. What was sequenced was PBMCs. This receptor was taken from a human donor in good health (CMV status not recorded). Some clones in this sample may be carry-over from other donors' samples. The DNA of the CDR3 is TGTGCCAGCAGTCGCCAGACAGGGGGCCAGAGCTCCTACAATGAGCAGTTCTTC. Encoded protein: CASSRQTGGQSSYNEQFF.